Listed below are T cell receptor beta chains from one sample, sequenced in a study of T cell changes during pregnancy in multiple sclerosis. Sequencing used immunoSEQ multiplex PCR; TCRdb keeps in-frame clones, though not all of them. The sample lists 56,000 or so clones; approximately 91% were seen once. The starting material was CD4+ T cells from peripheral blood mononuclear cells, obtained in the third trimester of pregnancy. The receptors here all came from a female donor with multiple sclerosis, enrolled in a pregnancy study. Each CDR3 is given with its conserved first and last residue. Fields, in order: clone size, D gene, J gene, V gene, CDR3 protein, CDR3 DNA. The D gene is left open where the match is weak. Size is stated for part of the rows, as once, few or many counts, or as a class when the clone is expanded.

size: -; D: -; J: TRBJ2-3; V: TRBV10-2; CDR3: CASSESYRVTDTQYF; DNA: TGCGCCAGCAGTGAGTCATACAGGGTCACAGATACGCAGTATTTT
size: few; D: -; J: TRBJ1-2; V: TRBV7-2; CDR3: CASSSGRAQGYTF; DNA: TGTGCCAGCAGCTCGGGAAGGGCACAGGGCTACACCTTC
size: -; D: -; J: TRBJ2-2; V: TRBV4-3; CDR3: CASSPGAGWNTGELFF; DNA: TGCGCCAGCAGCCCAGGAGCAGGGTGGAACACCGGGGAGCTGTTTTTT
size: -; D: -; J: TRBJ2-2; V: TRBV5-1; CDR3: CASTPRTLTNTGELFF; DNA: TGCGCCAGCACCCCGCGGACACTAACGAACACCGGGGAGCTGTTTTTT
size: -; D: -; J: TRBJ1-1; V: TRBV7-3; CDR3: CASSPGEDNTEAFF; DNA: TGTGCCAGCAGCCCCGGGGAAGATAACACTGAAGCTTTCTTT
size: -; D: TRBD1; J: TRBJ2-1; V: TRBV19; CDR3: CASTPKSTNRLLGGIHNEQFF; DNA: TGTGCCAGTACTCCCAAATCGACAAACAGGCTCCTAGGGGGCATCCACAATGAGCAGTTCTTC
size: few; D: -; J: TRBJ1-4; V: TRBV5-4; CDR3: CASSLDWGLNEKLFF; DNA: TGTGCCAGCAGCTTGGACTGGGGGCTAAATGAAAAACTGTTTTTT
size: -; D: TRBD1; J: TRBJ1-5; V: TRBV2; CDR3: CASSEEGAQGNQPQHF; DNA: TGTGCCAGCAGTGAGGAGGGGGCGCAGGGCAATCAGCCCCAGCATTTT
size: -; D: TRBD1; J: TRBJ2-7; V: TRBV7-3; CDR3: CASSALGQAYEQYF; DNA: TGTGCCAGCAGCGCCCTGGGACAGGCGTACGAGCAGTACTTC
size: few; D: -; J: TRBJ1-4; V: TRBV10-1; CDR3: CASSESRWDTEKLFF; DNA: TGCGCCAGCAGTGAGTCGCGGTGGGACACTGAAAAACTGTTTTTT
size: once; D: -; J: TRBJ2-7; V: TRBV7-2; CDR3: CASTLIQGYEQYF; DNA: TGTGCCAGCACCTTGATACAGGGCTACGAGCAGTACTTC
size: -; D: -; J: TRBJ1-4; V: TRBV5-1; CDR3: CASSFQGSTNEKLFF; DNA: TGCGCCAGCAGTTTTCAGGGTTCGACTAATGAAAAACTGTTTTTT
size: -; D: TRBD1; J: TRBJ1-1; V: TRBV14; CDR3: CASSQTGPRGPEAFF; DNA: TGTGCCAGCAGCCAAACGGGACCGAGGGGGCCAGAAGCTTTCTTT
size: -; D: TRBD1; J: TRBJ2-2; V: TRBV9; CDR3: CASNEGQGIISGTGELFF; DNA: TGTGCCAGCAATGAGGGACAGGGTATTATTTCGGGCACCGGGGAGCTGTTTTTT
size: -; D: TRBD1; J: TRBJ1-6; V: TRBV7-3; CDR3: CASSSQTGGAPLHF; DNA: TGTGCCAGCAGCTCCCAGACAGGGGGTGCACCCCTCCACTTT
size: -; D: TRBD1; J: TRBJ1-1; V: TRBV5-4; CDR3: CASSLNRGQSRSEAFF; DNA: TGTGCCAGCAGCTTGAACAGGGGGCAATCCCGCTCTGAAGCTTTCTTT
size: -; D: -; J: TRBJ2-2; V: TRBV7-2; CDR3: CASSLARDTGELFF; DNA: TGTGCCAGCAGCTTAGCCAGGGACACCGGGGAGCTGTTTTTT
size: few; D: TRBD1; J: TRBJ1-2; V: TRBV18; CDR3: CASSPSIGQGSGYTF; DNA: TGTGCCAGCTCACCGTCTATTGGACAGGGAAGTGGCTACACCTTC
size: -; D: -; J: TRBJ2-2; V: TRBV25-1; CDR3: CASSDSGWSTGELFF; DNA: TGTGCCAGCAGTGATTCAGGGTGGAGCACCGGGGAGCTGTTTTTT
size: -; D: -; J: TRBJ2-5; V: TRBV5-1; CDR3: CASSPTGGLQETQYF; DNA: TGCGCCAGCAGCCCGACGGGGGGCCTCCAAGAGACCCAGTACTTC
size: -; D: TRBD1; J: TRBJ1-2; V: TRBV7-2; CDR3: CASSLGSGTGGSYGYTF; DNA: TGTGCCAGCAGCTTAGGCTCCGGGACAGGGGGCAGCTATGGCTACACCTTC
size: -; D: -; J: TRBJ2-1; V: TRBV14; CDR3: CASSPTRSYNEQFF; DNA: TGTGCCAGCAGCCCCACCAGGTCCTACAATGAGCAGTTCTTC
size: -; D: TRBD2; J: TRBJ2-1; V: TRBV2; CDR3: CASRTSGSIYNEQFF; DNA: TGTGCCAGCCGGACTAGCGGGAGTATTTACAATGAGCAGTTCTTC
size: many; D: -; J: TRBJ1-3; V: TRBV10-3; CDR3: CAISESIGGSGNTIYF; DNA: TGTGCCATCAGTGAGTCAATCGGAGGGTCTGGAAACACCATATATTTT
size: -; D: -; J: TRBJ2-1; V: TRBV29-1; CDR3: CSARTELYNEQFF; DNA: TGCAGCGCCCGGACAGAGCTCTACAATGAGCAGTTCTTC
size: -; D: -; J: TRBJ2-5; V: TRBV29-1; CDR3: CSVVSLEGTQYF; DNA: TGCAGCGTTGTGAGCCTAGAAGGGACCCAGTACTTC
size: few; D: TRBD1; J: TRBJ2-7; V: TRBV7-6; CDR3: CASSLRSGGGYEQYF; DNA: TGTGCCAGCAGCTTAAGGTCAGGGGGCGGTTACGAGCAGTACTTC
size: -; D: TRBD1; J: TRBJ1-2; V: TRBV5-4; CDR3: CASSSHDRVYGYTF; DNA: TGTGCCAGCAGCTCCCACGACAGGGTCTATGGCTACACCTTC
size: -; D: TRBD2; J: TRBJ2-1; V: TRBV28; CDR3: CASSVSGSTYNEQFF; DNA: TGTGCCAGCAGTGTTAGCGGGAGTACATACAATGAGCAGTTCTTC
size: -; D: -; J: TRBJ2-3; V: TRBV2; CDR3: CASSPGLSTDTQYF; DNA: TGTGCCAGCAGTCCGGGACTGAGCACAGATACGCAGTATTTT
size: once; D: TRBD1; J: TRBJ1-2; V: TRBV10-3; CDR3: CAISPGTGMSGYTF; DNA: TGTGCCATCAGCCCCGGGACAGGGATGAGTGGCTACACCTTC
size: -; D: -; J: TRBJ2-3; V: TRBV18; CDR3: CASSPWGGHGRPDTQYF; DNA: TGTGCCAGCTCACCATGGGGGGGCCATGGACGGCCAGATACGCAGTATTTT
size: -; D: TRBD1; J: TRBJ2-7; V: TRBV19; CDR3: CASSTSGQFYEQYF; DNA: TGTGCCAGTAGTACCTCGGGACAGTTCTACGAGCAGTACTTC
size: -; D: -; J: TRBJ2-1; V: TRBV27; CDR3: CARPPGGGQFF; DNA: TGTGCCAGACCGCCGGGGGGCGGGCAGTTCTTC
size: few; D: -; J: TRBJ2-3; V: TRBV4-3; CDR3: CASSHRQFTDTQYF; DNA: TGCGCCAGCAGCCACCGCCAGTTCACAGATACGCAGTATTTT
size: -; D: -; J: TRBJ2-3; V: TRBV9; CDR3: CASSVASGGLRTDTQYF; DNA: TGTGCCAGCAGCGTAGCTTCTGGGGGGTTAAGAACAGATACGCAGTATTTT
size: -; D: -; J: TRBJ2-3; V: TRBV30; CDR3: CAWSVWGVDTQYF; DNA: TGTGCCTGGAGTGTATGGGGGGTTGATACGCAGTATTTT
size: once; D: -; J: TRBJ1-1; V: TRBV14; CDR3: CASSELGGVSTEAFF; DNA: TGTGCCAGCAGCGAGCTCGGGGGGGTCTCCACTGAAGCTTTCTTT
size: -; D: -; J: TRBJ2-2; V: TRBV4-1; CDR3: CAIGDGNTGELFF; DNA: TGCGCCATCGGGGATGGCAACACCGGGGAGCTGTTTTTT
size: -; D: TRBD2; J: TRBJ2-7; V: TRBV18; CDR3: CASSPPGGGDEQYF; DNA: TGTGCCAGCTCACCACCTGGGGGAGGGGACGAGCAGTACTTC
size: once; D: -; J: TRBJ2-1; V: TRBV2; CDR3: CASAGYNEQFF; DNA: TGTGCCAGCGCAGGGTACAATGAGCAGTTCTTC
size: -; D: -; J: TRBJ2-4; V: TRBV2; CDR3: CASSENTGARIARNIQYF; DNA: TGTGCCAGCAGTGAAAATACTGGGGCCCGAATCGCCCGGAACATTCAGTACTTC
size: -; D: TRBD2; J: TRBJ2-3; V: TRBV9; CDR3: CASSREAGVITDTQYF; DNA: TGTGCCAGCAGCAGGGAGGCGGGAGTTATCACAGATACGCAGTATTTT
size: once; D: TRBD1; J: TRBJ2-7; V: TRBV5-1; CDR3: CASSFSGGLGSEQYF; DNA: TGCGCCAGCAGCTTTTCAGGGGGCTTAGGATCCGAGCAGTACTTC
size: -; D: TRBD1; J: TRBJ1-5; V: TRBV11-2; CDR3: CASSGQGVSNQPQHF; DNA: TGTGCCAGCAGCGGACAGGGGGTTAGCAATCAGCCCCAGCATTTT
size: -; D: -; J: TRBJ1-2; V: TRBV7-2; CDR3: CASSLEGGVGSTGYTF; DNA: TGTGCCAGCAGCTTAGAAGGCGGGGTTGGGAGTACAGGCTACACCTTC
size: -; D: -; J: TRBJ1-5; V: TRBV4-2; CDR3: CASSQAQGPNQPQHF; DNA: TGTGCCAGCAGCCAAGCACAGGGCCCCAATCAGCCCCAGCATTTT
size: few; D: -; J: TRBJ2-5; V: TRBV30; CDR3: CAWSVGVVETQYF; DNA: TGTGCCTGGAGTGTAGGGGTGGTCGAGACCCAGTACTTC
size: -; D: -; J: TRBJ2-3; V: TRBV5-4; CDR3: CASSLRLSGGTDTQYF; DNA: TGTGCCAGCAGCTTGAGGTTGTCAGGGGGCACAGATACGCAGTATTTT
size: -; D: -; J: TRBJ2-1; V: TRBV7-3; CDR3: CASSPQGNEQFF; DNA: TGTGCCAGCAGCCCGCAGGGCAATGAGCAGTTCTTC
size: -; D: -; J: TRBJ1-1; V: TRBV11-3; CDR3: CASSLDGQSGTEAFF; DNA: TGTGCCAGCAGCTTAGACGGACAGTCGGGCACTGAAGCTTTCTTT
size: -; D: TRBD1; J: TRBJ1-5; V: TRBV7-2; CDR3: CASSLKQGGLQPQHF; DNA: TGTGCCAGCAGCTTGAAACAGGGGGGGCTTCAGCCCCAGCATTTT
size: -; D: TRBD2; J: TRBJ2-1; V: TRBV5-1; CDR3: CASSPASGGYNEQFF; DNA: TGCGCCAGCAGTCCAGCTAGCGGGGGATACAATGAGCAGTTCTTC